The clone carrying this T cell receptor (beta chain) was counted many times. Antigen unknown. The data originate from a study of blood T cells in healthy people across ages. General study points: The lack of PBMC sorting stopped any conclusive naive versus antigen-experienced comparison. Age brought a roughly linear fall in TCR beta diversity measured per million T cells.

V lost 3 bases to trimming and J lost 7 bases; unmatched junction nucleotides: 8. The CDR3 sequence is 14 residues long. Germline V lookup: CDR1 SQVTM, CDR2 ANQGSEA. A J-beta primer mix and a sample-barcoded 5' primer were used in a second PCR of about 6 to 12 cycles. A template-switch adaptor with 12 random nucleotides tagged each cDNA molecule. TCRdb called the 5' RACE reads again in MiXCR, with one record for every CDR3 protein. The sample lists about 780,000 distinct CDR3 sequences; more than 35% were seen once. Aged roughly 6 to 100, donors were systemically healthy Caucasians from Russia. Material for sequencing was blood. The receptor was derived from an older man in good health. The gene calls are TRBV29-1 and TRBJ2-1; 8 bases map to TRBD2. The CDR3 bases are TGCAGCGTTGACCCCGGGAGGGCCGGTAATGAGCAGTTCTTC. Its translation: CSVDPGRAGNEQFF.